Here is one TCR beta chain with its context. The data were produced by immunoSEQ multiplex PCR, yet TCRdb's version contains in-frame clones alone and is incomplete. The repertoire holds 200,000 to 250,000 clones, about 78% seen once, with roughly 6% in the top ten. These data come from a study of blood T cell repertoires in COVID-19. CDR1 and CDR2 from the germline V gene are SGHTS and YDEGEE. Trimming cost V 2 bases and J 4 bases, with 12 bases left between them. This CDR3 contains 14 residues. The chain has TRBV5-8 and TRBJ1-1, with unresolved D. The source is an older woman with acute or convalescent COVID-19. The sequencing input was peripheral blood. CDR3 bases: TGTGCCAGCAGCTTAAGAGGGCGAAGCACTGAAGCTTTCTTT. As protein: CASSLRGRSTEAFF.